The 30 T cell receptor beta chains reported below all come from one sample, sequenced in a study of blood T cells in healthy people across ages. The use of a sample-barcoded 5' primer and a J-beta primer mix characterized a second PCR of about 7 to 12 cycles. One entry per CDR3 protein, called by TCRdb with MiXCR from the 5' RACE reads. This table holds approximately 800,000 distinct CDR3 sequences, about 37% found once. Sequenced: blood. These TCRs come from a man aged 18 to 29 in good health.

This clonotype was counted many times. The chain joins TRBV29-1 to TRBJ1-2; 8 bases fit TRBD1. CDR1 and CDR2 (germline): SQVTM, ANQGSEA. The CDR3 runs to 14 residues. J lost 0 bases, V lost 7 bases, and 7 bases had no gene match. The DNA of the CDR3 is TGCAGCGGGGGGGGGACAGGCGCTAACTATGGCTACACCTTC. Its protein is CSGGGTGANYGYTF.

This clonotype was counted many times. CDR3 sequence (DNA): TGCGCCAGCAGCCAAGATTTCCAGCGCACAGATACGCAGTATTTT. Translating it yields CASSQDFQRTDTQYF. The J gene is TRBJ2-3, the V gene TRBV4-1; the D is unclear. V dropped 0 bases and J dropped 1 base, with 8 bases sitting between them. This CDR3 region has 15 residues. Per germline, CDR1 MGHRA and CDR2 YSYEKL.

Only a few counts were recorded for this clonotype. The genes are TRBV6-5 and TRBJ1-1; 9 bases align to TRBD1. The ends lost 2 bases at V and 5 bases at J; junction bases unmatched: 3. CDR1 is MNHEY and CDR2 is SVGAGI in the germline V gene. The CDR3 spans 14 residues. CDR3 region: CASSYGTGSTEAFF. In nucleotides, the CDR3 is TGTGCCAGCAGTTACGGGACAGGGAGTACTGAAGCTTTCTTT.

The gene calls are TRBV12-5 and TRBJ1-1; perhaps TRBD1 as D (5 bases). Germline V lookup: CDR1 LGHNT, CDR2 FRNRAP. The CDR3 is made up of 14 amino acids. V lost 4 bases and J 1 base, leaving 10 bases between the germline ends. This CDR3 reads CASGYGAGNTEAFF. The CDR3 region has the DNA TGTGCTAGTGGTTACGGGGCCGGGAACACTGAAGCTTTCTTT.

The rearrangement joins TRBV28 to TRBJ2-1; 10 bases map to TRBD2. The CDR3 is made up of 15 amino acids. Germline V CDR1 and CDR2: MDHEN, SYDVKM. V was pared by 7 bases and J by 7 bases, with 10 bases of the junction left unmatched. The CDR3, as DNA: TGTGCCAGCAACCCGGGACTAGCGTTCTTTAATGAGCAGTTCTTC. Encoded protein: CASNPGLAFFNEQFF.

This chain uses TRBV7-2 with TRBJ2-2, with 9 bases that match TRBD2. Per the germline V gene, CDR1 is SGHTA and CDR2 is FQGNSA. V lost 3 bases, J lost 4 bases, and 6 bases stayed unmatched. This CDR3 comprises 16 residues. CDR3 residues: CASSFPAGGGTGELFF. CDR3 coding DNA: TGTGCCAGCAGCTTCCCAGCGGGGGGAGGCACCGGGGAGCTGTTTTTT.

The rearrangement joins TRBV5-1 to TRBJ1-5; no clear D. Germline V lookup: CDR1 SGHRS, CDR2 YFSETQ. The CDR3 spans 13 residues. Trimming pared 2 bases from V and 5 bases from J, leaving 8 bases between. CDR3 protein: CASSFQRDQPQHF. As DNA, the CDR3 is TGCGCCAGCAGCTTCCAGAGAGATCAGCCCCAGCATTTT. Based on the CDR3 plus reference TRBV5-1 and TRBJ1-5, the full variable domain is KAGVTQTPRYLIKTRGQQVTLSCSPISGHRSVSWYQQTPGQGLQFLFEYFSETQRNKGNFPGRFSGRQFSNSRSEMNVSTLELGDSALYLCASSFQRDQPQHFGDGTRLSIL.

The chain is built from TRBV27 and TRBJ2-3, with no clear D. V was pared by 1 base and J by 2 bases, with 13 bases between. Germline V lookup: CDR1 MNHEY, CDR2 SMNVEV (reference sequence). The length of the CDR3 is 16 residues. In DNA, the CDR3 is TGTGCCAGCAGTTTATTGTATAGCAGTACCACAGATACGCAGTATTTT. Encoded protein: CASSLLYSSTTDTQYF.

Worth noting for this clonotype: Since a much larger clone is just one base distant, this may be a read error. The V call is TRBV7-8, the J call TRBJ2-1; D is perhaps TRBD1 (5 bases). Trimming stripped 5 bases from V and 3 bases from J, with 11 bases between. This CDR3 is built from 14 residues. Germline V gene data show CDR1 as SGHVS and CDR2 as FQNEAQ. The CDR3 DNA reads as TGTGCCAGCAGCGTGGGGCCTGACTACAATGAGCAGTTCTTC. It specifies CASSVGPDYNEQFF.

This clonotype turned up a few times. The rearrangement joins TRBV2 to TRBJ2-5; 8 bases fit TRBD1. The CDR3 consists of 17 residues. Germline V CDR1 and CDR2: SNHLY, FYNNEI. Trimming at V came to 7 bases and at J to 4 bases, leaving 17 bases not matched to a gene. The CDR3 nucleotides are TGTGCCAGCATCGGAGGCAGGGGGCGCGAATTGGGAGAGACCCAGTACTTC. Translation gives CASIGGRGRELGETQYF. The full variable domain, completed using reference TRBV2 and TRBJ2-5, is EPEVTQTPSHQVTQMGQEVILRCVPISNHLYFYWYRQILGQKVEFLVSFYNNEISEKSEIFDDQFSVERPDGSNFTLKIRSTKLEDSAMYFCASIGGRGRELGETQYFGPGTRLLVL.

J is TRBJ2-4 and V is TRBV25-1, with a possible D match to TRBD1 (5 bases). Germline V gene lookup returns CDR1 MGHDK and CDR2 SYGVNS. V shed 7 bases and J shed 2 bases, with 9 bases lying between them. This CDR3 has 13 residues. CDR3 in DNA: TGTGCCAGCACTCCAGGGACCAAAAACATTCAGTACTTC. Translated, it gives CASTPGTKNIQYF.

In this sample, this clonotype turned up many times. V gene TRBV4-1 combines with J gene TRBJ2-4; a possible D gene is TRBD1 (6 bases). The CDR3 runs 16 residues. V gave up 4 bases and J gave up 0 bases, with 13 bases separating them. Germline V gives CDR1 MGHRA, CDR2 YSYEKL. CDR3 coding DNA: TGCGCCAGCAGCCTCGGACAGTCCTTAGCCAAAAACATTCAGTACTTC. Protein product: CASSLGQSLAKNIQYF.

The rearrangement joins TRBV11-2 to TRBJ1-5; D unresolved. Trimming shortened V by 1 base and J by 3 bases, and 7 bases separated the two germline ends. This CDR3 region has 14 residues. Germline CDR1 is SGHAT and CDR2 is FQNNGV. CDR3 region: CASSLVGLNQPQHF. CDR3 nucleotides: TGTGCCAGCAGCTTAGTAGGCCTCAATCAGCCCCAGCATTTT.

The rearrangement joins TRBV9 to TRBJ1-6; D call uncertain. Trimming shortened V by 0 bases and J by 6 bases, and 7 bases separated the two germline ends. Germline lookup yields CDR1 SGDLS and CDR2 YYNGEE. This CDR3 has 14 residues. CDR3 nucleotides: TGTGCCAGCAGCGTAGTGGGCAGTAATTCACCCCTCCACTTT. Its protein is CASSVVGSNSPLHF.

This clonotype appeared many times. DNA for the CDR3: TGTGCCAGCAGCGCCGGACAGTCAGCTAACTATGGCTACACCTTC. This encodes CASSAGQSANYGYTF. This chain uses TRBV9 with TRBJ1-2; perhaps TRBD1 as D (6 bases). The germline V gene has CDR1 SGDLS and CDR2 YYNGEE. The CDR3 covers 15 residues. V lost 3 bases, J lost 0 bases, and 12 bases lay in between.

CDR3 residues: CASSSGLGNSPLHF. In nucleotides, the CDR3 is TGTGCCAGCAGCTCAGGGCTAGGTAATTCACCCCTCCACTTT. V gene TRBV12-3 or TRBV12-4 combines with J gene TRBJ1-6; D is perhaps TRBD1 (5 bases). The CDR3 totals 14 residues. V lost 6 bases and J 6 bases, leaving 12 bases between the germline ends.

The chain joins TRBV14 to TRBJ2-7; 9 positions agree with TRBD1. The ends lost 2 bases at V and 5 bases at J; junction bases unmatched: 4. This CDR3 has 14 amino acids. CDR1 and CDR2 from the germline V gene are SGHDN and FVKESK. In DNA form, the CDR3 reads TGTGCCAGCAGCCAATTCCGGGACAGGGACGAGCAGTACTTC. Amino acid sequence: CASSQFRDRDEQYF.

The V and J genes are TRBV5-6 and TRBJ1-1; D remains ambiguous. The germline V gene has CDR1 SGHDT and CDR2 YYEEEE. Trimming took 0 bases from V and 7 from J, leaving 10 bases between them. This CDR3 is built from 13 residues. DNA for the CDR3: TGTGCCAGCAGCTTGGAGGGATTAGGTGAAGCTTTCTTT. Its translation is CASSLEGLGEAFF.

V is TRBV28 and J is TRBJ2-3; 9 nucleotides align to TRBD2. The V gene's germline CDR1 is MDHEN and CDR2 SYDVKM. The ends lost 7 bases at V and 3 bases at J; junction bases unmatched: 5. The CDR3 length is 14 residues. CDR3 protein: CASNSGGLTDTQYF. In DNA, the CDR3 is TGTGCCAGCAACAGCGGGGGGCTGACAGATACGCAGTATTTT. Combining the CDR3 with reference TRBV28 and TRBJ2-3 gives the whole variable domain DVKVTQSSRYLVKRTGEKVFLECVQDMDHENMFWYRQDPGLGLRLIYFSYDVKMKEKGDIPEGYSVSREKKERFSLILESASTNQTSMYLCASNSGGLTDTQYFGPGTRLTVL.

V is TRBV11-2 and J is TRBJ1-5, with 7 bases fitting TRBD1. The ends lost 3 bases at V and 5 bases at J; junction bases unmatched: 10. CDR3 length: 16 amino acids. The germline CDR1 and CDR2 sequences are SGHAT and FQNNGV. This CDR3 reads CASSLRTGELDQPQHF. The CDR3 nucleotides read TGTGCCAGCAGCTTGAGGACAGGCGAATTAGATCAGCCCCAGCATTTT.

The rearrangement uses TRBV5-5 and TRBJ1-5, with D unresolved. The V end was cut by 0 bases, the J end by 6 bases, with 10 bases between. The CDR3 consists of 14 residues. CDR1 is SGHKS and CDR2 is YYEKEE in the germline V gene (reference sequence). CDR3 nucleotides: TGTGCCAGCAGCTTGGGAACCCACGGTCAGCCCCAGCATTTT. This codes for CASSLGTHGQPQHF.

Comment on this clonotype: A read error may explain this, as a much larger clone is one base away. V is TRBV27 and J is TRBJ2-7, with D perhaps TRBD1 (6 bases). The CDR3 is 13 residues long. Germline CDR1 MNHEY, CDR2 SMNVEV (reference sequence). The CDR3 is CASSLGHFYKQYF. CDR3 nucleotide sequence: TGTGCCAGCAGTTTGGGACACTTCTACAAGCAGTACTTC.

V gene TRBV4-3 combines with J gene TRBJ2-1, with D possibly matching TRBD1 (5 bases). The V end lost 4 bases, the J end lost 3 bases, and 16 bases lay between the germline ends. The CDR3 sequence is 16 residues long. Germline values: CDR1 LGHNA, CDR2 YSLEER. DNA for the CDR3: TGCGCCAGCAGCCCGACAGATGACATCCGCTACAATGAGCAGTTCTTC. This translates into CASSPTDDIRYNEQFF.

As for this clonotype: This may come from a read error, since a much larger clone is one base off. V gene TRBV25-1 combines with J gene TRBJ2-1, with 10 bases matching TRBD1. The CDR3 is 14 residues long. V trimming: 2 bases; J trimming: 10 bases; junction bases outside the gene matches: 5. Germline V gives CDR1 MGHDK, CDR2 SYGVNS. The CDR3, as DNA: TGTGCCAGCAGTGAAGGACAGGGGGTCTACGAGCAGTTCTTC. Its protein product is CASSEGQGVYEQFF.

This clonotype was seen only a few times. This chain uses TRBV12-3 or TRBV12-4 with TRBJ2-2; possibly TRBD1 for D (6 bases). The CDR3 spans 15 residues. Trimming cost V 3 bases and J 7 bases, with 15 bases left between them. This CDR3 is CASSFAQGTHGELFF. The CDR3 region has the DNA TGTGCCAGCAGTTTCGCCCAGGGGACCCACGGGGAGCTGTTTTTT.

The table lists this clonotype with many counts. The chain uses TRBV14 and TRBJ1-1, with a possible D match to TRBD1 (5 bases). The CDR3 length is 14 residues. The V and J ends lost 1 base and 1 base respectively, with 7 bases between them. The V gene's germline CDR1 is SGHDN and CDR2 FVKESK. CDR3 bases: TGTGCCAGCAGCCAAGGGGGCAGGAACACTGAAGCTTTCTTT. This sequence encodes CASSQGGRNTEAFF.

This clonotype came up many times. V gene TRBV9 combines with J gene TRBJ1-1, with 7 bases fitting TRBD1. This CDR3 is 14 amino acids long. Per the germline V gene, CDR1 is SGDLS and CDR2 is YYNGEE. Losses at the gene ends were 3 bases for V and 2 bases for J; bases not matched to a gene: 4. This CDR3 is CASSAGTANTEAFF. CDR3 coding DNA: TGTGCCAGCAGCGCCGGGACAGCTAACACTGAAGCTTTCTTT.

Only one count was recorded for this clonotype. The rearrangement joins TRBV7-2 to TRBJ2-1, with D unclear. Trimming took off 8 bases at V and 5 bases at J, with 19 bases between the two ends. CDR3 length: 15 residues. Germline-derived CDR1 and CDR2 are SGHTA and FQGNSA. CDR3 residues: CASGRTYLYNNEQFF. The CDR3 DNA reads TGTGCCAGCGGCCGCACCTACCTCTACAACAATGAGCAGTTCTTC.

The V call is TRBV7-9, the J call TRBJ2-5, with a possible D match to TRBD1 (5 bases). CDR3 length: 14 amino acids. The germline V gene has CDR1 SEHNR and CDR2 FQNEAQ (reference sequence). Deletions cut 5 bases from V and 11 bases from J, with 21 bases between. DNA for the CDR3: TGTGCCAGCAGCGGGCAGGGCTACTACAATGAGCAGTACTTC. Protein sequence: CASSGQGYYNEQYF.

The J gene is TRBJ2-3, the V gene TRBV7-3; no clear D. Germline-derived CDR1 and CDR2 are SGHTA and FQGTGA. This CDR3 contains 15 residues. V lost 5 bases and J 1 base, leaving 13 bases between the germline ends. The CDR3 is CASSNMGFGTDTQYF. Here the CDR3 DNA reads TGTGCCAGCAGCAATATGGGGTTTGGCACAGATACGCAGTATTTT.